The rows below give T cell receptor beta chains drawn from one sample of a study of CD8 T cells in Susac syndrome. TCRdb re-analysed the immunoSEQ multiplex PCR reads in MiXCR, keeping a single row per CDR3 protein. The data show some 400,000 distinct CDR3 sequences, approximately 85% seen once. Source material: CD8+ T cells from PBMCs. The receptors derive from a human donor with multiple sclerosis. Both conserved end residues are part of each CDR3.

>TRBJ2-2|TRBV5-1
CASRGLAGDWKGTGELFF
>TRBJ2-7|TRBV14
CASSQEQGAPYEQYF
>TRBJ2-7|TRBV6-5
CASSDWGGDSYEQYF
>TRBJ2-2|TRBV2
CASREQAGGTSGELFF
>TRBJ1-2|TRBV11-2
CASSAWGGGDYGYTF
>TRBJ2-5|TRBV5-5
CASSLEGLWEETQYF
>TRBJ1-5|TRBV4-1
CASSQDLAGYQPQHF
>TRBJ2-5|TRBV7-9
CASSPRTGKNQETQYF
>TRBJ1-2|TRBV6-1
CASSELVRELGQNYGYTF
>TRBJ2-1|TRBV7-8
CASSFTSGSGEQFF
>TRBJ1-1|TRBV4-1
CASSQESTGATEAFF
>TRBJ2-2|TRBV7-9
CATPGGVHTGELFF
>TRBJ2-3|TRBV4-2
CASSQHGQGATTDTQYF
>TRBJ1-1|TRBV7-6
CASSLVSSSGNTEAFF
>TRBJ2-7|TRBV7-2
CASSVMTVPPYEQYF
>TRBJ2-3|TRBV20-1
CSARDVTSSTDTQYF
>TRBJ2-7|TRBV27
CASSLTPGSDEQYF
>TRBJ1-1|TRBV7-9
CASSSTAPNTEAFF
>TRBJ2-7|TRBV11-1
CASSSPTSGGNYRHSYEQYF
>TRBJ1-1|TRBV12-3/TRBV12-4
CASSYTSGRPGGTEAFF
>TRBJ2-3|TRBV27
CASSWGPTGGEDTQYF
>TRBJ2-7|TRBV5-1
CASSDLPGLLEQYF
>TRBJ1-1|TRBV29-1
CSVNEAVQTGNTEAFF
>TRBJ2-7|TRBV19
CASSGSRPYEQYF
>TRBJ2-3|TRBV7-9
CASSLAPAESTDTQYF